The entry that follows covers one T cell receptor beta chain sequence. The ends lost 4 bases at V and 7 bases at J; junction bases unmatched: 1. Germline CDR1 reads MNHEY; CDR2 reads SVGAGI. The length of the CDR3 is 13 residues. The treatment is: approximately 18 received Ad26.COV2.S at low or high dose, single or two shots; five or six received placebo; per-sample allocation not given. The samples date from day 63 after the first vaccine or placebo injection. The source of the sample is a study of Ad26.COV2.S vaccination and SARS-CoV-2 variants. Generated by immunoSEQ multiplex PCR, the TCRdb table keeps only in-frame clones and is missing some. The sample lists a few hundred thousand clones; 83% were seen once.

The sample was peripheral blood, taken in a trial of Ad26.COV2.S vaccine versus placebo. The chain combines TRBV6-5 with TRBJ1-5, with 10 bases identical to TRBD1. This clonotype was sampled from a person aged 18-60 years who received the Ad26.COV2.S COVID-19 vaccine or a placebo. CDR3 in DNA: TGTGCCAGCAGTTGGGACAGGGGACAGCCCCAGCATTTT. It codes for CASSWDRGQPQHF.